This T cell receptor beta chain is from a study of regulatory T cells in long-lasting Graves disease. Study-wide points: TRBV28 was favored in persistent disease, as were TRBJ1-2 and TRBJ2-5.

Per germline, CDR1 SQVTM and CDR2 ANQGSEA. J gave up 6 bases and V 7 bases, and 3 bases lay outside the gene matches. This CDR3 has 13 amino acids. With regard to this clonotype: What it binds is not known.

Arm-PCR with iRepertoire HTBI primers amplified the CDR3 regions for these TCR beta libraries. From the multiplex PCR reads, TCRdb called clonotypes with MiXCR, one entry per CDR3 protein. The repertoire includes 400,000 to 500,000 distinct CDR3 sequences, about 15% of them detected once, and approximately 7.8% sits in the top ten. As for time point: newly diagnosed GD, antithyroid drugs for less than 3 months. Following extraction of RNA from PBMCs, that RNA was used to make the TCR library. The sample also formed part of further work on T cells in Graves' hyperthyroidism and ophthalmopathy. From that second work: In the blood, most expanded thyroid clonotypes above 0.001 appeared as well.

The TCR was taken from a woman aged 35 to 49 with Graves disease. This chain joins TRBV29-1 and TRBJ2-3, with 14 bases that match TRBD2. Material: peripheral blood mononuclear cells (PBMCs), obtained at new diagnosis, from a patient treated with antithyroid drugs. CDR3 nucleotide sequence: TGCAGCGGGGGACTAGCGGGAGCCGATACGCAGTATTTT. Translation gives CSGGLAGADTQYF.